These T cell receptor beta chains were read from a single sample in a study of T cells after yellow fever vaccination. Via MiXCR, TCRdb re-called the 5' RACE reads, giving one row per CDR3 protein. Of fewer than 400,000 distinct CDR3 sequences in the sample, about 6% were seen once. The sequences come from PBMCs, collected 5 days after the yellow fever booster vaccination. The receptors were gathered from a man aged 25 to 40 who received the YFV17D yellow fever vaccine. The CDR3 runs from the conserved cysteine through the conserved F or W. Size is omitted from some rows. Given values are once, few, many or a class for expanded clones.

>many|TRBJ2-5|TRBV3-1
CASSQSTGKETQYF
>many|TRBJ1-1|TRBV5-1
CASSFDGGGNTEAFF
>few|TRBJ2-7|TRBV20-1
CSARAAGLAGRSSYEQYF
>-|TRBJ2-7|TRBV10-3
CATSDRDTYEQYF
>many|TRBJ2-1|TRBV15
CATSRDFSSDEQFF
>many|TRBJ2-7|TRBV5-1
CASSLEGVYEQYF
>-|TRBJ1-1|TRBV20-1
CSAKYRDPPAAFF
>-|TRBJ2-3|TRBV7-2
CARSLEVGDRTDTQYF
>many|TRBJ2-3|TRBV7-3
CASSLSGTETDTQYF
>-|TRBJ2-5|TRBV19
CASTGRAGGRDQQETQYF
>-|TRBJ2-2|TRBV5-1
CASTPGGGSTGELFF
>many|TRBJ2-3|TRBV20-1
CSARAGNTQYF
>-|TRBJ2-5|TRBV7-9
CASSSIPGLAGETQYF
>-|TRBJ2-3|TRBV20-1
CSAKTGSTDTQYF
>few|TRBJ2-2|TRBV7-2
CASSLALTSGRRTGELFF
>-|TRBJ2-1|TRBV20-1
CSARDYRAKIYNEQFF
>few|TRBJ2-5|TRBV5-5
CASSLAPLQETQYF
>many|TRBJ2-3|TRBV10-3
CAISAMGADTQYF
>-|TRBJ2-1|TRBV2
CASSVIGGGPNNEQFF
>-|TRBJ1-6|TRBV20-1
CSAGDAAFSPLHF
>few|TRBJ2-3|TRBV12-3/TRBV12-4
CASSTGTPTDTQYF
>few|TRBJ2-7|TRBV7-2
CASSSEAGGYEQYF
>many|TRBJ2-3|TRBV20-1
CSALREYTDTQYF
>many|TRBJ2-3|TRBV12-5
CASGIAGGLDTQYF
>-|TRBJ2-2|TRBV15
CATSLAGGPTGELFF
>many|TRBJ2-7|TRBV7-2
CASSLVVYEQYF
>-|TRBJ2-1|TRBV6-5
CASSYERESHEQFF
>-|TRBJ2-4|TRBV25-1
CASSAPGGNIQYF
>many|TRBJ2-3|TRBV7-9
CASSSSGRARADTQYF
>few|TRBJ2-7|TRBV7-2
CASSLAQGQYEQYF
>many|TRBJ2-4|TRBV4-3
CASSPGVPSKNIQYF
>-|TRBJ2-7|TRBV20-1
CSARWREAHYEQYF
>-|TRBJ2-7|TRBV20-1
CSGQAGAQAYEQYF
>few|TRBJ2-1|TRBV30
CAYRTGRGPSEQFF
>few|TRBJ1-1|TRBV9
CASSVGGRTEAFF
>few|TRBJ2-7|TRBV7-6
CASSLELLAGGVYEQYF
>many|TRBJ1-1|TRBV7-2
CASIPYPVATEAFF
>-|TRBJ2-7|TRBV4-2
CASSQDQEATGEQYF
>-|TRBJ2-1|TRBV20-1
CSARVSGGAGGNEQFF
>few|TRBJ2-7|TRBV28
CASSFAGYAEGSSYEQYF